A selection of T cell receptor beta chains follows, all from one sample in a study of blood T cells in healthy people across ages. Each CDR3 protein gets one entry after TCRdb re-called the 5' RACE reads with MiXCR. The sample holds about 1,000,000 distinct CDR3 sequences, under 55% seen once. The sample consisted of blood. The origin of the receptors is a woman aged 55-69 years in good health. Each CDR3 is given with its conserved first and last residue. The D gene is left open where the match is weak. Part of the rows lack a size; the others show once, few, many or a class for expanded clones.

J | size | D | V | CDR3 | DNA
TRBJ1-2 | many | - | TRBV9 | CASSPGTRNGYTF | TGTGCCAGCAGCCCGGGGACACGCAATGGCTACACCTTC
TRBJ1-2 | once | TRBD1 | TRBV28 | CASRGTGGQGGYTF | TGTGCCAGCAGGGGAACAGGGGGCCAGGGGGGCTACACCTTC
TRBJ1-5 | - | - | TRBV2 | CASRRQASNQPQHF | TGTGCCAGCAGAAGGCAGGCTAGCAATCAGCCCCAGCATTTT
TRBJ1-2 | - | - | TRBV9 | CAGSSKGGGDYGYTF | TGTGCCGGCAGCTCAAAGGGCGGAGGGGACTATGGCTACACCTTC
TRBJ2-1 | - | TRBD2 | TRBV20-1 | CSAREELAGASHEQFF | TGCAGTGCTAGAGAAGAACTAGCGGGAGCTTCCCATGAGCAGTTCTTC
TRBJ2-7 | few | - | TRBV28 | CASSSQPGKFLVWDEQYF | TGTGCCAGCAGTTCCCAACCGGGCAAGTTTCTTGTTTGGGACGAGCAGTACTTC
TRBJ1-1 | once | - | TRBV4-1 | CASSQVGVQGWRTEAFF | TGCGCCAGCAGCCAGGTTGGAGTACAGGGATGGAGGACTGAAGCTTTCTTT
TRBJ1-2 | few | - | TRBV16 | CASSPHVGVEVYGYTF | TGTGCCAGCAGCCCCCATGTGGGGGTCGAGGTCTATGGCTACACCTTC
TRBJ1-5 | - | - | TRBV20-1 | CSVAQGSNQPQHF | TGCAGTGTCGCTCAGGGGAGCAATCAGCCCCAGCATTTT
TRBJ2-3 | - | - | TRBV4-2 | CASSQYREITDTQYF | TGTGCCAGCAGCCAATATAGGGAGATCACAGATACGCAGTATTTT
TRBJ2-1 | once | - | TRBV21-1 | CASSNFISSGRSSIRGYNEQFF | TGTGCCAGCAGCAATTTTATCTCTAGCGGGAGGTCGTCCATTAGGGGATACAATGAGCAGTTCTTC
TRBJ2-7 | few | TRBD1 | TRBV3-1 | CASSPPGQSSYEQYF | TGTGCCAGCAGCCCACCGGGACAGAGCTCCTACGAGCAGTACTTC
TRBJ1-1 | few | - | TRBV20-1 | CRASGGLGTEAFF | TGCAGAGCCTCGGGGGGTCTCGGCACTGAAGCTTTCTTT
TRBJ2-3 | - | - | TRBV5-1 | CASSSFAGGTDTQYF | TGCGCCAGCAGCTCCTTTGCCGGCGGCACAGATACGCAGTATTTT
TRBJ2-3 | few | - | TRBV6-6 | CASTSFGIDTQYF | TGTGCCAGCACATCGTTCGGAATAGATACGCAGTATTTT
TRBJ2-1 | - | TRBD2 | TRBV9 | CASSASGRRLDEQFF | TGTGCCAGCAGCGCGAGCGGGAGGAGGTTGGATGAGCAGTTCTTC
TRBJ2-5 | - | TRBD2 | TRBV2 | CASSGLAGIQETQYF | TGTGCCAGCAGTGGGCTAGCGGGAATACAAGAGACCCAGTACTTC
TRBJ2-1 | few | TRBD2 | TRBV6-2/TRBV6-3 | CASSPSPTSGRFKYNEQFF | TGTGCCAGCAGTCCATCCCCGACTAGCGGGCGGTTCAAATACAATGAGCAGTTCTTC
TRBJ1-5 | once | - | TRBV28 | CAVAGRMSNQPQHF | TGTGCCGTTGCAGGGAGGATGAGCAATCAGCCCCAGCATTTT
TRBJ2-5 | - | - | TRBV28 | CASSLISPAGYQETQYF | TGTGCCAGCAGTTTAATCTCTCCAGCGGGTTACCAAGAGACCCAGTACTTC
TRBJ2-5 | many | - | TRBV5-1 | CASSPAMGETQYF | TGCGCCAGCAGCCCGGCGATGGGTGAGACCCAGTACTTC
TRBJ2-3 | - | TRBD2 | TRBV6-1 | CASRGSERETVDTQYF | TGTGCCAGCCGAGGAAGCGAGCGGGAGACTGTAGATACGCAGTATTTT
TRBJ1-1 | few | - | TRBV29-1 | CSVTIGTAWSEAFF | TGCAGCGTCACGATAGGGACGGCATGGTCTGAAGCTTTCTTT
TRBJ1-1 | - | - | TRBV29-1 | CSAGSGTLSNTDAFF | TGCAGCGCCGGGTCCGGGACACTTTCGAACACTGATGCTTTCTTT
TRBJ1-2 | - | - | TRBV12-5 | CASGLTRGFNYGYTF | TGTGCTAGTGGTTTAACCCGAGGTTTCAACTATGGCTACACCTTC
TRBJ2-7 | few | - | TRBV4-1 | CASSPSLRGHVSYEQYF | TGCGCCAGCAGTCCAAGTCTTAGGGGCCATGTGAGTTACGAGCAGTACTTC
TRBJ2-7 | - | TRBD2 | TRBV28 | CASSPPRGGREFYEQYF | TGTGCCAGCAGCCCTCCGCGGGGGGGGAGGGAGTTTTACGAGCAGTACTTC
TRBJ2-2 | - | TRBD2 | TRBV10-3 | CAISESLAGRLGELFF | TGTGCCATCAGTGAGTCCCTAGCGGGTAGACTCGGGGAGCTGTTTTTT
TRBJ2-1 | few | TRBD2 | TRBV30 | CAWLDSGRSYNEQFF | TGTGCCTGGCTCGATAGCGGGAGGTCCTACAATGAGCAGTTCTTC
TRBJ2-7 | - | TRBD1 | TRBV28 | CASSLAGQGSDEQYF | TGTGCCAGCAGTCTCGCTGGACAGGGGAGCGACGAGCAGTACTTC
TRBJ2-1 | - | TRBD2 | TRBV11-2 | CASSSGVGLAGGPTYNEQFF | TGTGCCAGCAGCTCCGGAGTGGGACTAGCGGGAGGGCCCACCTACAATGAGCAGTTCTTC
TRBJ2-2 | - | - | TRBV12-3/TRBV12-4 | CASSFVGLGGGELFF | TGTGCCAGCAGTTTCGTGGGATTAGGTGGCGGGGAGCTGTTTTTT
TRBJ2-2 | - | - | TRBV9 | CASSRDIPPNTGELFF | TGTGCCAGCAGCCGCGACATTCCTCCGAACACCGGGGAGCTGTTTTTT
TRBJ2-7 | - | TRBD1 | TRBV12-3/TRBV12-4 | CASSLKGALTYEQYF | TGTGCCAGCAGTTTAAAGGGGGCCCTCACCTACGAGCAGTACTTC
TRBJ2-1 | - | - | TRBV20-1 | CSATQDTSYNEQFF | TGCAGTGCTACCCAGGACACTTCCTACAATGAGCAGTTCTTC
TRBJ1-1 | few | - | TRBV20-1 | CSLQWNTEAFF | TGCAGCCTCCAGTGGAACACTGAAGCTTTCTTT
TRBJ2-2 | - | - | TRBV5-1 | CASASLNTGELFF | TGCGCCAGCGCCTCCCTGAACACCGGGGAGCTGTTTTTT
TRBJ2-1 | - | - | TRBV5-1 | CASSLQEVAKYNEQFF | TGCGCCAGCAGCTTACAAGAGGTAGCGAAATACAATGAGCAGTTCTTC
TRBJ2-1 | once | TRBD2 | TRBV12-3/TRBV12-4 | CASSRLTSGTTLNGNEQFF | TGTGCCAGCAGCCGGCTGACTAGCGGAACGACACTAAATGGGAATGAGCAGTTCTTC
TRBJ2-2 | - | TRBD2 | TRBV9 | CASSPPLAVNTGELFF | TGTGCCAGCAGCCCTCCACTAGCGGTCAACACCGGGGAGCTGTTTTTT
TRBJ2-7 | - | - | TRBV6-5 | CASSYSTFKAASYNEQYF | TGTGCCAGCAGTTACTCGACGTTTAAAGCGGCCTCCTACAATGAGCAGTACTTC